Listed below are T cell receptor beta chains from one sample, sequenced in a study of blood T cell repertoires in COVID-19. The assay was immunoSEQ multiplex PCR, and TCRdb's table has in-frame clones only and misses some. Of about 99,000 clones in the sample, less than 90% were seen once. The sample taken for sequencing was peripheral blood. These receptors originate from a man aged 70 or older with active or convalescent COVID-19. Both conserved end residues are part of each CDR3. D genes are given only for firm matches. Clone size is stated in some rows and not others, as once, few, many or a class when expanded.

j_call: TRBJ2-7
d_call: TRBD1
clone_size: .
cdr3_length: 14
v_call: TRBV7-9
cdr3_aa: CASRIQGATGEQYF
cdr3_nt: TGTGCCAGCAGGATACAGGGGGCGACGGGAGAGCAGTACTTC

j_call: TRBJ2-2
d_call: TRBD1
clone_size: .
cdr3_length: 18
v_call: TRBV4-1
cdr3_aa: CASSQISQGWGNTGELFF
cdr3_nt: TGCGCCAGCAGCCAAATTTCACAGGGGTGGGGAAACACCGGGGAGCTGTTTTTT

j_call: TRBJ1-6
d_call: .
clone_size: .
cdr3_length: 14
v_call: TRBV7-9
cdr3_aa: CASSVTGQGSPLHF
cdr3_nt: TGTGCCAGCAGCGTAACAGGGCAAGGCTCACCCCTCCACTTT

j_call: TRBJ2-5
d_call: TRBD1
clone_size: once
cdr3_length: 13
v_call: TRBV7-9
cdr3_aa: CASSQDRGETQYF
cdr3_nt: TGTGCCAGCAGCCAAGACAGGGGGGAGACCCAGTACTTC

j_call: TRBJ1-1
d_call: TRBD1
clone_size: .
cdr3_length: 14
v_call: TRBV5-6
cdr3_aa: CASSFGTGDGEAFF
cdr3_nt: TGTGCCAGCAGCTTCGGGACAGGGGACGGTGAAGCTTTCTTT

j_call: TRBJ1-1
d_call: TRBD1
clone_size: .
cdr3_length: 14
v_call: TRBV5-6
cdr3_aa: CASSKTGTSTEAFF
cdr3_nt: TGTGCCAGCAGCAAGACAGGGACGAGCACTGAAGCTTTCTTT

j_call: TRBJ2-1
d_call: TRBD2
clone_size: .
cdr3_length: 15
v_call: TRBV18
cdr3_aa: CASSPDTSVQNEQFF
cdr3_nt: TGTGCCAGCTCACCCGACACTAGCGTACAAAATGAGCAGTTCTTC

j_call: TRBJ2-5
d_call: .
clone_size: .
cdr3_length: 16
v_call: TRBV5-1
cdr3_aa: CASSPTIGGAGETQYF
cdr3_nt: TGCGCCAGCAGCCCCACAATAGGGGGGGCTGGAGAGACCCAGTACTTC

j_call: TRBJ2-7
d_call: TRBD1
clone_size: .
cdr3_length: 14
v_call: TRBV5-1
cdr3_aa: CASSSGQGAGEQYF
cdr3_nt: TGCGCCAGCAGCTCCGGACAGGGGGCAGGGGAGCAGTACTTC

j_call: TRBJ2-3
d_call: TRBD2
clone_size: .
cdr3_length: 16
v_call: TRBV24-1
cdr3_aa: CATSDLAAGGADTQYF
cdr3_nt: TGTGCCACCAGTGATTTAGCCGCGGGGGGGGCAGATACGCAGTATTTT

j_call: TRBJ2-5
d_call: TRBD2
clone_size: once
cdr3_length: 15
v_call: TRBV6-4
cdr3_aa: CASSLPSGGGETQYF
cdr3_nt: TGTGCCAGCAGCTTACCTAGCGGGGGGGGAGAGACCCAGTACTTC

j_call: TRBJ1-4
d_call: .
clone_size: .
cdr3_length: 15
v_call: TRBV19
cdr3_aa: CASREQGLPGEKLFF
cdr3_nt: TGTGCCAGTAGGGAACAGGGCCTGCCGGGTGAAAAACTGTTTTTT

j_call: TRBJ2-5
d_call: TRBD2
clone_size: .
cdr3_length: 16
v_call: TRBV7-9
cdr3_aa: CASSFGLAGGQETQYF
cdr3_nt: TGTGCCAGCAGCTTCGGACTAGCGGGGGGGCAAGAGACCCAGTACTTC

j_call: TRBJ2-2
d_call: TRBD2
clone_size: .
cdr3_length: 15
v_call: TRBV7-9
cdr3_aa: CATRLAGGLPGELFF
cdr3_nt: TGTGCCACCCGTCTAGCGGGGGGCCTGCCCGGGGAGCTGTTTTTT

j_call: TRBJ2-7
d_call: TRBD2
clone_size: once
cdr3_length: 19
v_call: TRBV5-1
cdr3_aa: CASSLDLTSGGKSSYEQYF
cdr3_nt: TGCGCCAGCAGCTTGGATCTGACTAGCGGGGGGAAAAGCTCCTACGAGCAGTACTTC

j_call: TRBJ2-7
d_call: .
clone_size: once
cdr3_length: 19
v_call: TRBV6-1
cdr3_aa: CASSEAPADGGGYDYEQYF
cdr3_nt: TGTGCCAGCAGTGAAGCGCCCGCCGATGGCGGGGGCTACGACTACGAGCAGTACTTC

j_call: TRBJ2-6
d_call: .
clone_size: .
cdr3_length: 17
v_call: TRBV27
cdr3_aa: CASSPLPGQSGANVLTF
cdr3_nt: TGTGCCAGCAGTCCCCTACCAGGGCAATCAGGGGCCAACGTCCTGACTTTC

j_call: TRBJ1-4
d_call: TRBD1
clone_size: once
cdr3_length: 15
v_call: TRBV5-1
cdr3_aa: CASSATGGSSEKLFF
cdr3_nt: TGCGCCAGCAGCGCTACAGGGGGCAGTAGCGAAAAACTGTTTTTT

j_call: TRBJ2-2
d_call: TRBD1
clone_size: .
cdr3_length: 15
v_call: TRBV6-5
cdr3_aa: CASRTGGAGTGELFF
cdr3_nt: TGTGCCAGCAGAACAGGGGGCGCGGGTACCGGGGAGCTGTTTTTT

j_call: TRBJ2-5
d_call: TRBD1
clone_size: .
cdr3_length: 14
v_call: TRBV5-4
cdr3_aa: CASSLQGAKETQYF
cdr3_nt: TGTGCCAGCAGCTTACAGGGGGCAAAGGAGACCCAGTACTTC

j_call: TRBJ2-7
d_call: .
clone_size: once
cdr3_length: 12
v_call: TRBV6-6
cdr3_aa: CASMLSSGVQYF
cdr3_nt: TGTGCCAGCATGCTATCCTCCGGAGTGCAGTACTTC

j_call: TRBJ2-7
d_call: TRBD1
clone_size: .
cdr3_length: 15
v_call: TRBV28
cdr3_aa: CASSLGQGYLVPPDF
cdr3_nt: TGTGCCAGCAGTTTGGGACAGGGGTATCTAGTTCCCCCAGACTTC

j_call: TRBJ2-3
d_call: TRBD2
clone_size: once
cdr3_length: 18
v_call: TRBV11-2
cdr3_aa: CASSFPTTTSGGGDTQYF
cdr3_nt: TGTGCCAGCAGCTTCCCCACCACCACTAGCGGGGGGGGAGATACGCAGTATTTT

j_call: TRBJ2-6
d_call: .
clone_size: .
cdr3_length: 17
v_call: TRBV9
cdr3_aa: CASSAGAGALGANVLTF
cdr3_nt: TGTGCCAGCAGCGCGGGTGCGGGGGCGTTGGGGGCCAACGTCCTGACTTTC

j_call: TRBJ1-1
d_call: TRBD1
clone_size: .
cdr3_length: 14
v_call: TRBV11-2
cdr3_aa: CASSWGTGTTEAFF
cdr3_nt: TGTGCCAGCAGCTGGGGGACAGGGACGACTGAAGCTTTCTTT

j_call: TRBJ1-5
d_call: TRBD1
clone_size: .
cdr3_length: 17
v_call: TRBV19
cdr3_aa: CASSTTGGPYSNQPQHF
cdr3_nt: TGTGCCAGTAGTACGACAGGGGGCCCTTATAGCAATCAGCCCCAGCATTTT

j_call: TRBJ1-4
d_call: TRBD1
clone_size: .
cdr3_length: 13
v_call: TRBV24-1
cdr3_aa: CAIATGKDEKLFF
cdr3_nt: TGTGCCATCGCGACAGGGAAGGATGAAAAACTGTTTTTT